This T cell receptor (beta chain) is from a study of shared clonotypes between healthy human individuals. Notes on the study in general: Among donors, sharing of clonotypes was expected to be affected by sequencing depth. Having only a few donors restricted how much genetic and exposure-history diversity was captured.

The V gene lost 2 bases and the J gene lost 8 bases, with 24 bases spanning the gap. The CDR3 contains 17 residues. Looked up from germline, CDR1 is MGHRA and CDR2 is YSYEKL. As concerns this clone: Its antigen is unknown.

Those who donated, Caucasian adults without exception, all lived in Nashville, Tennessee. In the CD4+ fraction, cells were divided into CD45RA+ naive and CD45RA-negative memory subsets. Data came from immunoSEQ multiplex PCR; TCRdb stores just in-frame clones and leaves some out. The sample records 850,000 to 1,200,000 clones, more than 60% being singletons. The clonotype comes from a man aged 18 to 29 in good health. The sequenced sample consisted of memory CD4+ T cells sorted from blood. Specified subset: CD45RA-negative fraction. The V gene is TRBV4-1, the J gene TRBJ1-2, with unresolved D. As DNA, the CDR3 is TGCGCCAGCAGCCAAAAAGACTTGGGGATTTCCCTGGGAGGCTACACCTTC. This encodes CASSQKDLGISLGGYTF.